Given below is one TCR beta chain in context. The source of the sample is a study of OX40 agonist ivuxolimab in advanced cancers. V gave up 6 bases and J gave up 10 bases, with 16 bases separating them. The CDR3 runs 13 residues. Germline CDR1 and CDR2: KGHSH and LQKENI. The assay was immunoSEQ multiplex PCR, and TCRdb's table has in-frame clones only and misses some. The sample comprises approximately 50,000 clones, 80% of which are singletons, and around 4.2% rests with the top ten. Sequenced material: CD4+ or CD8+ T cells sorted from blood, taken in a trial of the OX40 agonist ivuxolimab. The chain links TRBV18 to TRBJ2-1, with TRBD2 as a possible D gene (7 bases). The sequence was obtained from an adult with an advanced solid tumor such as melanoma, head and neck, liver or kidney cancer. The DNA for the CDR3 is TGTGCCAGCTCGGCGGAGTCGGGGGGCGAGCAGTTCTTC. It translates to CASSAESGGEQFF.